These 8 T cell receptor beta chains share one sample of origin, sequenced in a study of blood T cell repertoires in COVID-19. Assay used: immunoSEQ multiplex PCR; TCRdb lists only in-frame clones, some missing. The sample lists about 120,000 clones, approximately 87% seen once, with just under 30% in the top ten. Sequencing was performed on peripheral blood. The source is an older woman with acute or convalescent COVID-19.

The V and J genes are TRBV30 and TRBJ1-4; possibly TRBD1 for D (5 bases). Looked up from germline, CDR1 is GTSNPN and CDR2 is SVGIG (reference sequence). There are 17 residues in the CDR3. The V end lost 2 bases, the J end lost 4 bases, and 20 bases lay between the germline ends. The CDR3 region has the DNA TGTGCCTGGAGTCAAACCGGACGGGGGGTCCTTAATGAAAAACTGTTTTTT. Translating gives CAWSQTGRGVLNEKLFF. Using reference TRBV30 and TRBJ1-4 for the parts outside the CDR3, the full variable domain is SQTIHQWPATLVQPVGSPLSLECTVEGTSNPNLYWYRQAAGRGLQLLFYSVGIGQISSEVPQNLSASRPQDRQFILSSKKLLLSDSGFYLCAWSQTGRGVLNEKLFFGSGTQLSVL.

The chain joins TRBV18 to TRBJ1-5; the D is unclear. The CDR3 totals 15 residues. CDR1 and CDR2 from the germline V gene are KGHSH and LQKENI. Trimming cost V 2 bases and J 3 bases, with 11 bases left between them. In DNA, the CDR3 is TGTGCCAGCTCACCAGGCGCGACAAACAATCAGCCCCAGCATTTT. It codes for CASSPGATNNQPQHF.

The chain employs TRBV3-1 (or the pseudogene TRBV3-2) and TRBJ2-5, with TRBD2 matching 7 bases. V lost 4 bases to trimming and J lost 9 bases; unmatched junction nucleotides: 8. The CDR3 extends over 13 amino acids. CDR1 is LGHDT, CDR2 YNNKEL, per germline (reference sequence). CDR3 in DNA: TGTGCCAGCAGCCCGGGACTACCCAGCTCCCAGTACTTC. This codes for CASSPGLPSSQYF.

The CDR3 DNA reads as TGTGCCAGTAGTATTGGGGTAGCGACAAAAGAGACCCAGTACTTC. Encoded protein: CASSIGVATKETQYF. This chain uses TRBV19 with TRBJ2-5; D possibly corresponds to TRBD2 (5 bases). V lost 3 bases to trimming and J lost 3 bases, with 14 bases between them. This CDR3 is built from 15 residues. Germline V gene lookup returns CDR1 LNHDA and CDR2 SQIVND (reference sequence). Full variable domain (missing parts from reference TRBV19 and TRBJ2-5): DGGITQSPKYLFRKEGQNVTLSCEQNLNHDAMYWYRQDPGQGLRLIYYSQIVNDFQKGDIAEGYSVSREKKESFPLTVTSAQKNPTAFYLCASSIGVATKETQYFGPGTRLLVL.

The chain joins TRBV12-3 or TRBV12-4 to TRBJ2-7, with 7 bases identical to TRBD1. The V segment lost 6 bases and the J segment 3 bases; nucleotides outside the gene matches: 5. The CDR3 length is 13 residues. DNA of the CDR3: TGTGCCAGCAGGAGGGACAGTCTCTACGAGCAGTACTTC. It translates to CASRRDSLYEQYF.

V and J are TRBV10-2 and TRBJ1-2; D is perhaps TRBD1 (5 bases). The germline CDR1 and CDR2 sequences are WSHSY and SAAADI. The CDR3 is 13 residues long. Trimming stripped 6 bases from V and 4 bases from J, with 12 bases between. CDR3 sequence: CASSQDSFYGYTF. The CDR3 DNA reads TGCGCCAGCAGCCAAGACAGCTTCTATGGCTACACCTTC.

The V gene is TRBV5-4, the J gene TRBJ2-5, with 11 bases that match TRBD2. Per germline, CDR1 SGHNT and CDR2 YYREEE (reference sequence). The J segment lost 5 bases and the V segment lost 0 bases, leaving 6 bases of the junction unmatched. The CDR3 has 16 residues. The CDR3 loop is CASSLAGLAGGETQYF. The CDR3 DNA reads TGTGCCAGCAGCTTGGCCGGGCTAGCGGGGGGTGAGACCCAGTACTTC. The full variable domain, with the rest looked up from reference TRBV5-4 and TRBJ2-5, is ETGVTQSPTHLIKTRGQQVTLRCSSQSGHNTVSWYQQALGQGPQFIFQYYREEENGRGNFPPRFSGLQFPNYSSELNVNALELDDSALYLCASSLAGLAGGETQYFGPGTRLLVL.

The chain couples TRBV6-1 to TRBJ1-1; 9 bases match TRBD1. This CDR3 contains 16 residues. Germline loops: CDR1 MNHNS, CDR2 SASEGT. With 4 bases clipped from V and 1 base from J, the junction kept 7 bases outside the gene matches. The CDR3 DNA is TGTGCCAGCAGTGGCCGGGACAGGGCTAAGAACACTGAAGCTTTCTTT. Translation gives CASSGRDRAKNTEAFF.